The present TCR beta chain was sequenced within a study of cytotoxic CD8 clonotypes in ibrutinib-treated CLL (dated by TCRdb to the early 2020s). Regarding the research as a whole: In this cohort, about 15 patients were treatment-naive and 11 to 12 were relapsed/refractory, while roughly 17 had unmutated IGHV. Response samples were taken after a median of 12 months on treatment, ranging from 6 to 36 months. Cryopreserved peripheral blood mononuclear cells were obtained before treatment, at response, and at either sustained remission or disease progression. On average, each sample had some 260,000 productive templates and approximately 89,000 productive rearrangements. Partial responses were observed in about 25 patients and complete responses in 2; after a median follow-up of around 68 months, remission was maintained in 14 patients and progression was observed in some twelve. Longitudinal samples were obtainable from about 30% of the roughly 86 participants in the trial. Every remission and progressive disease sample was obtained while ibrutinib was still being received by the patients. Summary of the overall study and its limitations: Public clonotypes were found to be uncommon and were observed to contract or remain stable during treatment; the increase in clonality was shown to reflect expansion of private clonotypes at ibrutinib response. Clonality increased at ibrutinib response, stayed stable in sustained remission, and fell back toward baseline at progression. Baseline clonality exceeded that of age-matched healthy donors and correlated strongly with circulating CD8+ T-cell counts. Sustained-remission and progressing patients did not have matched sampling times, and lymph node repertoires were not examined.

The germline ends are 21 bases apart after V is trimmed by 0 bases and J by 1 base. From a lookup of the germline V gene, CDR1 and CDR2 are MGHRA and YSYEKL. From cysteine to phenylalanine, the CDR3 is 19 amino acids long. Solely the CDR3 DNA is kept, with 57 bases framed from the first base. Taken with the paper, the label for time point translates to: progressive disease on ibrutinib. Roughly 2.2 micrograms of genomic DNA were extracted from cryopreserved PBMCs for TCR beta library preparation. Longitudinal blood samples from CLL patients on ibrutinib monotherapy were analyzed using high-throughput TCR beta sequencing. Patients were enrolled in a phase 2 open-label single-center ibrutinib monotherapy trial. Each clonotype received, on average, about 9.7x coverage in deep resolution sequencing performed on a MiSeq, where the target depth lay between 1 in 1 million and 1 in 200,000 T cells. TCR beta libraries were generated with the immunoSEQ hsTCRB Kit. The study's own analysis went as follows. The data were analyzed with ImmunoSEQ Analyzer and ImmunoSEQ Data Assistant, and V, D and J gene assignments followed IMGT definitions. Clonality was computed as one minus normalized Shannon entropy of productive rearrangement frequencies, ranging from 0 to 1. Only overrepresented clonotypes making up at least 0.05% of the repertoire of each patient were included in the public clonotype analysis. Some twelve repertoires from age-matched healthy donors, obtained from immuneACCESS, served as clonality controls. In TCRdb, the immuneACCESS table is reduced to in-frame sequences with V and J assigned. These tables do not hold every clone; where another copy was compared, an unresolved V gene accounts for under half, and the others remain unexplained. Clone size and the V and J calls come from that table; the DNA yielded D and trimming. The sample has 250,000 to 350,000 clones on record, about 72% of them singletons. Clones ranked in the top ten supply 5.6% of the sample.

Regarding this clone: The antigen this receptor binds is unknown. No much larger clone is present one base from it, and per-base qualities are unavailable.

This sample comprised PBMCs, obtained at disease progression, from a patient treated with ibrutinib. The source of this sequence is a human donor with chronic lymphocytic leukemia. This chain joins TRBV4-1 to TRBJ2-5; the D gene identity is not certain. The CDR3 sequence is CASSQDLVIRRPIQETQYF. The DNA sequence follows: TGCGCCAGCAGCCAAGATTTAGTAATTCGGAGACCCATCCAAGAGACCCAGTACTTC.